This T cell receptor beta chain was recovered during a study of T cell repertoires in cytomegalovirus infection. One entry per CDR3 protein results from TCRdb running MiXCR on the reads. The table records some 920,000 distinct CDR3 sequences, roughly 30% of them present only once. This clonotype was detected once. Its antigen is not known. The germline V and J ends were trimmed by 10 bases and 2 bases, with 13 bases remaining between them. The length of the CDR3 is 13 residues. Germline assignment: CDR1 SNHLY and CDR2 FYNNEI. The sample here was cultured CD8+ T cells from PBMCs, taken from culture after CMV antigen stimulation. The sequence derives from a human donor in good health (CMV status not recorded). Some clones in this sample may be carry-over from other donors' samples. The V gene is TRBV2, the J gene TRBJ2-3; a possible D gene is TRBD1 (6 bases). CDR3 nucleotide sequence: TGTGCCAACAATAGGGACAACACAGATACGCAGTATTTT. Translated: CANNRDNTDTQYF. Full variable domain (rest looked up from reference TRBV2 and TRBJ2-3): EPEVTQTPSHQVTQMGQEVILRCVPISNHLYFYWYRQILGQKVEFLVSFYNNEISEKSEIFDDQFSVERPDGSNFTLKIRSTKLEDSAMYFCANNRDNTDTQYFGPGTRLTVL.